This T cell receptor (beta chain) appears in the sequencing data of a study of T cells in Graves' hyperthyroidism and ophthalmopathy. Overall study results and limits: Prediction of ophthalmopathy progression came a median approximately 7 months pre-onset. The blood repertoire included most of the expanded thyroid clonotypes above 0.001.

TCR beta CDR3 regions were amplified from RNA transcripts. HTBI primers were employed in a first-round RT-PCR of the TCR CDR3. A single record per CDR3 protein comes from TCRdb applying MiXCR to the multiplex PCR reads. The sample carries approximately 520,000 distinct CDR3 sequences, 20% to 25% recorded once. In germline, CDR1 is SQVTM, CDR2 ANQGSEA. V lost 5 bases and J 2 bases, leaving 16 bases between the germline ends. The CDR3 covers 14 residues. Patients aged 18 to 65 had newly diagnosed hyperthyroidism of under 2 months' duration. Diagnosing involved the use of clinical symptoms, serum thyroxine and TRAb, thyroid ultrasound and orbital computed tomography. This clonotype has at least ten counts. Its antigen remains unidentified.

This sequence was found in a man between 18 and 29 years old with Graves' hyperthyroidism. The rearrangement uses TRBV29-1 and TRBJ2-7; D may correspond to TRBD1 or TRBD2 (5 bases each). Sequenced: blood. The chain's CDR3 is CSVLGVQTAYEQYF. As DNA, the CDR3 is TGCAGCGTTCTCGGGGTACAGACAGCCTACGAGCAGTACTTC.